One and the same sample provided the 18 T cell receptor beta chains below, sequenced in a study of identifying expanded T cells in peripheral blood. Here immunoSEQ multiplex PCR was the method, and the copy in TCRdb shows in-frame clones only, minus some. The data contain about 130,000 clones, 75% to 90% of them singletons. The source material was blood. The receptors derive from a person aged 18 to 69 in good health.

V usage is TRBV18 and J usage is TRBJ1-5; possibly TRBD1 for D (5 bases). Germline-derived CDR1 and CDR2 are KGHSH and LQKENI. Between the trimmed V and J ends, which lost 4 bases and 3 bases, there was a span of 13 bases. The CDR3 is made up of 15 amino acids. The CDR3, as DNA: TGTGCCAGCTCACTGCGGGACGGGAACAATCAGCCCCAGCATTTT. Translated, it gives CASSLRDGNNQPQHF.

This clone was counted once. CDR3 residues: CASSLSASGYYGYTF. The CDR3, as DNA: TGTGCCAGCAGCTTATCCGCCTCAGGGTACTATGGCTACACCTTC. This chain uses TRBV7-9 with TRBJ1-2; TRBD1 is a possible D gene (5 bases). Trimming removed 2 bases at V and 3 bases at J, with 13 bases between. The CDR3 is 15 residues long. Germline loops: CDR1 SEHNR, CDR2 FQNEAQ (reference sequence).

This chain links TRBV7-9 with TRBJ2-5, with 10 bases identical to TRBD1. The CDR3 has 13 amino acids. Looked up from germline, CDR1 is SEHNR and CDR2 is FQNEAQ (reference sequence). V gave up 11 bases and J gave up 4 bases; unmatched junction bases: 7. CDR3 in DNA: TGTGCCGGAAACGACAGGGGGCTAGAGACCCAGTACTTC. Protein product: CAGNDRGLETQYF.

The CDR3 DNA reads as TGCGCCAGCAGCCAAGATTCGAGGACTAGCGGGGTTCCTAGCACAGATACGCAGTATTTT. Its translation is CASSQDSRTSGVPSTDTQYF. The chain employs TRBV4-1 and TRBJ2-3, with 12 positions matching TRBD2. Looked up from germline, CDR1 is MGHRA and CDR2 is YSYEKL. After removal of 0 bases from V and 0 bases from J, the junction contained 10 bases not matched to a gene. The CDR3 sequence is 20 residues long.

V is TRBV6-6 and J is TRBJ1-1; no clear D gene. Trimming shortened V by 0 bases and J by 3 bases, and 8 bases separated the two germline ends. Germline V CDR1 and CDR2: MNHNY, SVGAGI (reference sequence). CDR3 size: 14 residues. CDR3 nucleotides: TGTGCCAGCAGTTACTCGTCAGCGGACACTGAAGCTTTCTTT. Its translation: CASSYSSADTEAFF.

The V and J genes are TRBV5-1 and TRBJ2-1; 14 bases fit TRBD2. The length of the CDR3 is 16 residues. Germline assignment: CDR1 SGHRS and CDR2 YFSETQ. V shed 4 bases and J 7 bases; nucleotides not matched to a gene: 7. CDR3 region: CASSITGTSGSNEQFF. Here the CDR3 DNA reads TGCGCCAGCAGCATCACCGGGACTAGCGGGAGTAATGAGCAGTTCTTC.

The gene calls are TRBV6-5 and TRBJ2-5; possible D gene TRBD1, 5 bases. The CDR3 length is 12 residues. V dropped 7 bases and J dropped 2 bases, with 8 bases sitting between them. Germline lookup yields CDR1 MNHEY and CDR2 SVGAGI. The CDR3: CASTGQQETQYF. In DNA form, the CDR3 reads TGTGCCAGCACCGGACAACAAGAGACCCAGTACTTC.

This chain uses TRBV25-1 with TRBJ1-3; perhaps TRBD1 as D (6 bases). The V gene's germline CDR1 is MGHDK and CDR2 SYGVNS. The CDR3 is 16 residues long. The germline V and J ends were trimmed by 4 bases and 4 bases, with 17 bases remaining between them. DNA of the CDR3: TGTGCCAGCAGTGCCCCAGGGGCCCTGGGGGGAAACACCATATATTTT. Protein sequence: CASSAPGALGGNTIYF.

V and J are TRBV5-1 and TRBJ1-2; tentatively, D is TRBD1 (6 bases). Germline lookup yields CDR1 SGHRS and CDR2 YFSETQ. V was trimmed by 0 bases and J by 1 base, leaving 13 bases between them. The CDR3 contains 16 residues. CDR3: CASSLGGPSLNYGYTF. The CDR3 DNA follows: TGCGCCAGCAGCTTGGGGGGGCCTAGCCTTAACTATGGCTACACCTTC.

The chain has TRBV27 and TRBJ2-1; no firm D call. V was shortened by 7 bases and J by 4 bases, with 14 bases between the two germline ends. Germline V gene sequence: CDR1 MNHEY, CDR2 SMNVEV (reference sequence). CDR3 size: 14 residues. CDR3 coding DNA: TGTGCCAGCACCCAGAGTAAGCGTTACAATGAGCAGTTCTTC. It codes for CASTQSKRYNEQFF.

This rearrangement joins TRBV5-5 to TRBJ2-7; 8 bases fit TRBD1. This CDR3 has 15 amino acids. The germline V gene encodes CDR1 SGHKS and CDR2 YYEKEE (reference sequence). Unmatched junction bases numbered 11, after V lost 4 bases and J lost 5 bases. Written as DNA, the CDR3 is TGTGCCAGCAGCACCATCGACAGGGGTATCCACGAGCAGTACTTC. Amino acid sequence: CASSTIDRGIHEQYF.

This rearrangement joins TRBV18 to TRBJ1-4; D remains ambiguous. This CDR3 has 18 amino acids. Germline values: CDR1 KGHSH, CDR2 LQKENI. V lost 6 bases and J 0 bases, leaving 20 bases between the germline ends. The CDR3 protein is CASSLYMGGSATNEKLFF. CDR3 in DNA: TGTGCCAGCTCCCTATATATGGGCGGTTCCGCAACTAATGAAAAACTGTTTTTT.

The chain links TRBV7-8 to TRBJ1-2; D is unclear. The germline V and J ends were trimmed by 5 bases and 4 bases, with 20 bases remaining between them. The CDR3 extends over 16 amino acids. Germline CDR1 SGHVS, CDR2 FQNEAQ. The CDR3 protein is CASSQSRVSDGYGYTF. Written as DNA, the CDR3 is TGTGCCAGCAGCCAGTCGAGAGTATCCGATGGCTATGGCTACACCTTC.

V gene TRBV28 combines with J gene TRBJ1-1; D is uncertain. There are 14 residues in the CDR3. Trimming shortened V by 3 bases and J by 6 bases, and 14 bases separated the two germline ends. Per the germline V gene, CDR1 is MDHEN and CDR2 is SYDVKM. CDR3 sequence (DNA): TGTGCCAGCAGTTTTGGCCCTTCAGGTGCTGAAGCTTTCTTT. Its protein product is CASSFGPSGAEAFF.

The rearrangement uses TRBV7-8 and TRBJ1-2; TRBD1 matches 7 bases. With 5 bases clipped from V and 6 bases from J, the junction kept 15 bases outside the gene matches. The CDR3 covers 16 residues. Germline CDR1 SGHVS, CDR2 FQNEAQ. The CDR3 DNA sequence: TGTGCCAGCAGCCGCCTTACGTTTGTAGGGGGCCATGGCTACACCTTC. Its protein product is CASSRLTFVGGHGYTF.

This sequence joins TRBV5-1 and TRBJ2-3, with D unclear. Deletions cut 0 bases from V and 2 bases from J, with 10 bases between. The germline CDR1 and CDR2 sequences are SGHRS and YFSETQ. The CDR3 totals 15 residues. This CDR3 is CASSLATRNTDTQYF. CDR3 nucleotides: TGCGCCAGCAGCTTGGCCACCCGCAACACAGATACGCAGTATTTT.

This clone was seen only a few times. The same CDR3 also results from other DNA sequences found in this sample. The chain couples TRBV5-1 to TRBJ2-3, with D possibly being TRBD1 or TRBD2 (5 bases each). V lost 0 bases to trimming and J lost 2 bases, with 10 bases between them. The CDR3 is made up of 15 amino acids. Per the germline V gene, CDR1 is SGHRS and CDR2 is YFSETQ. In DNA, the CDR3 is TGCGCCAGCAGCTTGGAGGGACCATACACAGATACGCAGTATTTT. Its translation: CASSLEGPYTDTQYF. Full variable domain (missing parts from reference TRBV5-1 and TRBJ2-3): KAGVTQTPRYLIKTRGQQVTLSCSPISGHRSVSWYQQTPGQGLQFLFEYFSETQRNKGNFPGRFSGRQFSNSRSEMNVSTLELGDSALYLCASSLEGPYTDTQYFGPGTRLTVL.

V usage is TRBV19 and J usage is TRBJ2-4, with D unclear. Germline assignment: CDR1 LNHDA and CDR2 SQIVND (reference sequence). This CDR3 is built from 13 residues. V lost 5 bases and J 4 bases, leaving 9 bases between the germline ends. In nucleotides, the CDR3 is TGTGCCAGTAGTGGAGTAGCAAAAAACATTCAGTACTTC. Translation: CASSGVAKNIQYF. Combining the CDR3 with reference TRBV19 and TRBJ2-4 gives the whole variable domain DGGITQSPKYLFRKEGQNVTLSCEQNLNHDAMYWYRQDPGQGLRLIYYSQIVNDFQKGDIAEGYSVSREKKESFPLTVTSAQKNPTAFYLCASSGVAKNIQYFGAGTRLSVL.